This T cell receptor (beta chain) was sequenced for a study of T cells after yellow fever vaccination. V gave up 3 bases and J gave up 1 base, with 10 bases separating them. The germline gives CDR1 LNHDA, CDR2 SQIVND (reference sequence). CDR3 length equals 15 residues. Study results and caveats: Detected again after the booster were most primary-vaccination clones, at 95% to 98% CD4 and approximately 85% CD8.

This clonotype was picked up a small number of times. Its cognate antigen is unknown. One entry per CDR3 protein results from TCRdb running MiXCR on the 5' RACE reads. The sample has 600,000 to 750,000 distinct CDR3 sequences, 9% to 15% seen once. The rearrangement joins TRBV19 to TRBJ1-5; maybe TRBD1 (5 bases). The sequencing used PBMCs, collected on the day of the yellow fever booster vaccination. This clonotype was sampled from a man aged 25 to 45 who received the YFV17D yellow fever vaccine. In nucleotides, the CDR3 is TGTGCCAGTAGTATGGGAGGGACGAGCAATCAGCCCCAGCATTTT. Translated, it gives CASSMGGTSNQPQHF.